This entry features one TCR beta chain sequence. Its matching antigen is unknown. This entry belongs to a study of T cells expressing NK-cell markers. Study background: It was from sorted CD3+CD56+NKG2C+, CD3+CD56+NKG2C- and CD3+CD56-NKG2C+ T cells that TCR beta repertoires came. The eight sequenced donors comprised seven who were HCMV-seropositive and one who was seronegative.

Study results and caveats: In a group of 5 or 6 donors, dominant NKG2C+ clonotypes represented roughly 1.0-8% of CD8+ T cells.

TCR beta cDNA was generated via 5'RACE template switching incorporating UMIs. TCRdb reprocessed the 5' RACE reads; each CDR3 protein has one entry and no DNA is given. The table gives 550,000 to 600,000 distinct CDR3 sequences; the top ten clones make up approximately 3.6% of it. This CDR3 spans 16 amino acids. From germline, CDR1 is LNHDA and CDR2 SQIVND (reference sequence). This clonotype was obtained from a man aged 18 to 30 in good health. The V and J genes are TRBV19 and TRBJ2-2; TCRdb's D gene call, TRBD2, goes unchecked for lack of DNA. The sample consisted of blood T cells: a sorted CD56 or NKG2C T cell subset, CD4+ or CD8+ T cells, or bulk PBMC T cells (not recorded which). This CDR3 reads CASSPLAGMVAGELFF.